The 9 T cell receptor beta chains in this list originate from one sample, sequenced in a study of Tregs in tolerant kidney transplant recipients. Produced via immunoSEQ multiplex PCR; TCRdb's table is partial and in-frame only. Here the sample spans 50,000 to 75,000 clones, 70% to 90% being singletons. The sequences come from Tregs from blood, collected before the transplant. The source of these receptors is a human donor who received a combined kidney and bone marrow transplant.

The V gene is TRBV28, the J gene TRBJ1-4; tentative D call: TRBD1 (5 bases). Looked up from germline, CDR1 is MDHEN and CDR2 is SYDVKM. This CDR3 contains 16 residues. Trimming took off 7 bases at V and 2 bases at J, with 17 bases between the two ends. CDR3: CASNPGPSSTNEKLFF. The CDR3 DNA sequence: TGTGCCAGCAACCCGGGACCCTCCTCCACTAATGAAAAACTGTTTTTT. Full variable domain (outside the CDR3, taken from reference TRBV28 and TRBJ1-4): DVKVTQSSRYLVKRTGEKVFLECVQDMDHENMFWYRQDPGLGLRLIYFSYDVKMKEKGDIPEGYSVSREKKERFSLILESASTNQTSMYLCASNPGPSSTNEKLFFGSGTQLSVL.

V gene TRBV6-6 combines with J gene TRBJ1-1; TRBD1 might be the D (5 bases). Trimming took off 6 bases at V and 5 bases at J, with 22 bases between the two ends. CDR1 is MNHNY, CDR2 SVGAGI, per germline (reference sequence). This CDR3 has 16 amino acids. CDR3 nucleotides: TGTGCCAGCAGCTCCGGGACTCTAAATACCGGGACTGAAGCTTTCTTT. Translation: CASSSGTLNTGTEAFF.

The chain recombines TRBV28 with TRBJ2-7; possible D gene TRBD2, 7 bases. Germline CDR1 is MDHEN and CDR2 is SYDVKM. The CDR3 is made up of 17 amino acids. V lost 1 base to trimming and J lost 1 base, with 17 bases between them. The CDR3 sequence: CASSLSVSGGYSYEQYF. In DNA, the CDR3 is TGTGCCAGCAGTTTATCCGTTTCGGGGGGCTATTCCTACGAGCAGTACTTC.

This rearrangement joins TRBV5-4 to TRBJ2-3; D is ambiguous. The V end was cut by 0 bases, the J end by 4 bases, with 9 bases between. Germline CDR1 reads SGHNT; CDR2 reads YYREEE (reference sequence). There are 14 residues in the CDR3. CDR3 region: CASSLGKPADTQYF. CDR3 DNA sequence: TGTGCCAGCAGCTTGGGGAAGCCGGCAGATACGCAGTATTTT.

This chain joins TRBV29-1 and TRBJ2-7; 10 bases fit TRBD1. The CDR3 has 14 residues. The germline V gene encodes CDR1 SQVTM and CDR2 ANQGSEA. The ends lost 7 bases at V and 7 bases at J; junction bases unmatched: 13. The CDR3 region has the DNA TGCAGCGCCGTCCGTGGGACAGGGGCCGGGGAGCAGTACTTC. Encoded protein: CSAVRGTGAGEQYF.

In nucleotides, the CDR3 is TGTGCCAGTAGTATGGTTGACAGTCGGCCGCTCGAAAAACTGTTTTTT. Translated: CASSMVDSRPLEKLFF. This sequence joins TRBV19 and TRBJ1-4; weak D call: TRBD1 (5 bases). This CDR3 has 16 amino acids. Germline V gene data show CDR1 as LNHDA and CDR2 as SQIVND (reference sequence). Trimming cost V 3 bases and J 8 bases, with 19 bases left between them.

The CDR3 DNA sequence: TGTGCCACGGCCGCATCATATAGCAATCAGCCCCAGCATTTT. It is translated as CATAASYSNQPQHF. The J gene is TRBJ1-5, the V gene TRBV28, with D unclear. Germline V gene lookup returns CDR1 MDHEN and CDR2 SYDVKM. The CDR3 is 14 amino acids. Trimming removed 10 bases from V and 0 bases from J, with 13 bases in between. The entire variable domain, with the rest obtained from reference TRBV28 and TRBJ1-5, is as follows: DVKVTQSSRYLVKRTGEKVFLECVQDMDHENMFWYRQDPGLGLRLIYFSYDVKMKEKGDIPEGYSVSREKKERFSLILESASTNQTSMYLCATAASYSNQPQHFGDGTRLSIL.

The rearrangement links TRBV6-1 to TRBJ2-7, with D possibly being TRBD1 or TRBD2 (5 bases each). From germline, CDR1 is MNHNS and CDR2 SASEGT. The CDR3 runs 12 residues. Trimming stripped 5 bases from V and 3 bases from J, with 8 bases between. CDR3 nucleotides: TGTGCCAGCAGTAGGGACGGCTACGAGCAGTACTTC. Amino acids: CASSRDGYEQYF.

The genes are TRBV5-4 and TRBJ2-3, with 7 bases identical to TRBD2. From germline, CDR1 is SGHNT and CDR2 YYREEE (reference sequence). CDR3 size: 15 residues. The trim removed 3 bases at V and 3 bases at J, leaving 7 bases unmatched. DNA for the CDR3: TGTGCCAGCAGCTCTAGCGGACCGAGGACAGATACGCAGTATTTT. Its protein is CASSSSGPRTDTQYF.